These 27 T cell receptor beta chains share one sample of origin, sequenced in a study of blood T cell repertoires in COVID-19. Sequencing used immunoSEQ multiplex PCR; TCRdb keeps in-frame clones, though not all of them. The top ten hold over 10% of the sample, which has about 94,000 clones, around 84% seen once. The sequencing input was peripheral blood. The source is a woman aged 55 to 70 in a cohort sampled during active or convalescent COVID-19.

This clone has only a few counts. This chain links TRBV21-1 with TRBJ1-2. TRBV21-1 is listed as a pseudogene. The CDR3 totals 14 residues. CDR3 DNA: TGTGCCAGAGCGGGGGACAGTCAGGACTATGGCTACACCTTC. This gives the protein CARAGDSQDYGYTF.

The rearrangement uses TRBV5-1 and TRBJ2-5, with 7 bases matching TRBD2. This CDR3 region has 16 residues. The V segment lost 0 bases and the J segment 4 bases; nucleotides outside the gene matches: 9. Germline lookup yields CDR1 SGHRS and CDR2 YFSETQ. The DNA of the CDR3 is TGCGCCAGCAGCTTGGTTGGGAGGGCCGAAGGAGAGACCCAGTACTTC. Protein product: CASSLVGRAEGETQYF.

The chain has TRBV19 and TRBJ2-3; 14 positions agree with TRBD2. The CDR3 spans 16 residues. The ends lost 5 bases at V and 9 bases at J; junction bases unmatched: 10. Germline V gene lookup returns CDR1 LNHDA and CDR2 SQIVND (reference sequence). The CDR3 region has the DNA TGTGCCAGTAGTTCGCGACTAGCGGGAGGGCGCGAGACGCAGTATTTT. Encoded protein: CASSSRLAGGRETQYF.

This chain connects TRBV5-4 to TRBJ1-6; possible D gene TRBD1, 5 bases. V shed 1 base and J shed 4 bases, with 12 bases lying between them. Germline values: CDR1 SGHNT, CDR2 YYREEE (reference sequence). CDR3 length equals 16 residues. The CDR3 coding sequence is TGTGCCAGCAGCTTGTTCTTGGGGCCTTATAATTCACCCCTCCACTTT. It is translated as CASSLFLGPYNSPLHF.

The chain recombines TRBV28 with TRBJ1-4; D may be TRBD1 (5 bases). With 6 bases removed from V and 4 bases from J, the gap between germline ends came to 15 bases. Germline V gene lookup returns CDR1 MDHEN and CDR2 SYDVKM. The CDR3 consists of 15 residues. The CDR3 DNA is TGTGCCAGCAGCCAAAGGGGTCAGATTAATGAAAAACTGTTTTTT. Encoded protein: CASSQRGQINEKLFF.

V and J are TRBV2 and TRBJ2-5; D gene unclear. This CDR3 is 13 amino acids long. Germline loops: CDR1 SNHLY, CDR2 FYNNEI. Trimming left V 7 bases short and J 5 bases short, with 14 bases between. CDR3 region: CASTVRSSETQYF. The CDR3 DNA sequence: TGTGCCAGCACGGTTCGGAGTTCCGAGACCCAGTACTTC. Looking up the rest from reference TRBV2 and TRBJ2-5 gives the full variable domain: EPEVTQTPSHQVTQMGQEVILRCVPISNHLYFYWYRQILGQKVEFLVSFYNNEISEKSEIFDDQFSVERPDGSNFTLKIRSTKLEDSAMYFCASTVRSSETQYFGPGTRLLVL.

DNA for the CDR3: TGTGCCAGCAGTTACACATATACAGGGCCCTACGAGCAGTACTTC. It codes for CASSYTYTGPYEQYF. The V and J genes are TRBV6-5 and TRBJ2-7; perhaps TRBD1 as D (6 bases). CDR1 is MNHEY and CDR2 is SVGAGI in the germline V gene. The V end lost 2 bases, the J end lost 2 bases, and 13 bases lay between the germline ends. The CDR3 length is 15 residues.

The chain uses TRBV9 and TRBJ2-7; D is possibly TRBD2 (5 bases). V was clipped by 4 bases and J by 0 bases, with 11 bases between them. The germline CDR1 and CDR2 sequences are SGDLS and YYNGEE. The CDR3 totals 14 residues. This chain's CDR3 is CASSLGLSSYEQYF. The DNA of the CDR3 is TGTGCCAGCAGCCTCGGACTCAGCTCCTACGAGCAGTACTTC.

V gene TRBV5-1 combines with J gene TRBJ2-1; 8 bases are a match to TRBD2. This CDR3 contains 16 residues. In germline, CDR1 is SGHRS, CDR2 YFSETQ. The J segment lost 8 bases and the V segment lost 0 bases, leaving 10 bases of the junction unmatched. This CDR3 is CASSLAGGGPMDEQFF. Here the CDR3 DNA reads TGCGCCAGCAGCTTGGCCGGCGGGGGGCCAATGGATGAGCAGTTCTTC.

The genes are TRBV9 and TRBJ2-7, with 7 positions matching TRBD1. V lost 1 base and J lost 3; bases outside the gene matches: 4. CDR1 SGDLS and CDR2 YYNGEE come from the germline V gene. This CDR3 region has 14 residues. The CDR3 reads CASSVSSGGYEQYF. CDR3 coding DNA: TGTGCCAGCAGCGTATCTTCAGGGGGCTACGAGCAGTACTTC.

In nucleotides, the CDR3 is TGTGCCAGCAGCCCAGGACTAGCGGGGGGGAATGAGCAGTTCTTC. It translates to CASSPGLAGGNEQFF. The chain is built from TRBV9 and TRBJ2-1; 15 nucleotides agree with TRBD2. Germline assignment: CDR1 SGDLS and CDR2 YYNGEE. The V gene end was trimmed by 4 bases and the J gene end by 7 bases; junction bases not matched to a gene: 3. The length of the CDR3 is 15 residues.

The chain combines TRBV11-3 with TRBJ2-2; D might be TRBD1 (6 bases). The CDR3 runs to 14 residues. Trimming removed 8 bases at V and 1 base at J, with 11 bases between. Germline CDR1 is SGHNT and CDR2 is YENEEA. CDR3 DNA: TGTGCCAGCGCCTCGACAGGGAACACCGGGGAGCTGTTTTTT. Protein product: CASASTGNTGELFF.

This sequence joins TRBV6-5 and TRBJ2-7; a possible D gene is TRBD1 (7 bases). From germline, CDR1 is MNHEY and CDR2 SVGAGI. The CDR3 extends over 14 amino acids. The V end lost 6 bases, the J end lost 5 bases, and 17 bases lay between the germline ends. The CDR3 loop is CASRFRQGGDEQYF. CDR3 nucleotides: TGTGCCAGCAGATTTCGACAGGGAGGTGACGAGCAGTACTTC.

This clone was seen more than once but under ten times. V and J are TRBV7-8 and TRBJ1-6, with D tentatively TRBD1 (5 bases). The CDR3 loop spans 15 amino acids. V was cut by 0 bases and J by 7 bases, with 10 bases left in between. The germline gives CDR1 SGHVS, CDR2 FQNEAQ. The CDR3 bases are TGTGCCAGCAGCTTAGCGGAGACAGAAAATTCACCCCTCCACTTT. Protein: CASSLAETENSPLHF.

This chain joins TRBV5-1 and TRBJ2-1; TRBD2 matches at 12 bases. There are 16 residues in the CDR3. Germline CDR1 and CDR2: SGHRS and YFSETQ. V lost 0 bases, J lost 6 bases, and 4 bases stayed unmatched. CDR3 protein: CASSLETSGRSNEQFF. The CDR3 DNA sequence: TGCGCCAGCAGCTTGGAGACTAGCGGGAGAAGCAATGAGCAGTTCTTC.

The chain combines TRBV4-2 with TRBJ2-1; the match to TRBD2 covers 10 bases. Germline CDR1 LGHNA, CDR2 YNFKEQ. The trim removed 2 bases at V and 6 bases at J, leaving 4 bases unmatched. CDR3 length: 15 amino acids. The CDR3 region is CASSQPGLAPNEQFF. CDR3 DNA sequence: TGTGCCAGCAGCCAACCGGGACTAGCGCCCAATGAGCAGTTCTTC.

The V call is TRBV14, the J call TRBJ1-4, with 8 bases aligning to TRBD1. V shed 1 base, J shed 8 bases, and the junction held 6 bases outside the gene matches. The CDR3 totals 15 residues. Germline V gene data show CDR1 as SGHDN and CDR2 as FVKESK. The CDR3 protein is CASSQVDRVGEKLFF. CDR3 DNA sequence: TGTGCCAGCAGCCAAGTGGACAGGGTAGGCGAAAAACTGTTTTTT.

The J gene is TRBJ1-5, the V gene TRBV12-2; the D segment call TRBD1 is taken from the table without a DNA check. TRBV12-2 is shown as a pseudogene. The CDR3 spans 17 residues. The CDR3 region is CASRLVDHRVSNQPQHF. The CDR3 nucleotides read TGTGCAAGTCGCTTAGTCGACCACAGGGTTAGCAATCAGCCCCAGCATTTT.

The chain links TRBV3-1 (or the pseudogene TRBV3-2) to TRBJ2-1, with 8 positions matching TRBD1. The trim removed 5 bases at V and 2 bases at J, leaving 8 bases unmatched. CDR3 length: 16 amino acids. The germline V gene has CDR1 LGHDT and CDR2 YNNKEL (reference sequence). The CDR3 sequence is CASSTTGTGPYNEQFF. CDR3 sequence (DNA): TGTGCCAGCAGCACTACCGGGACAGGCCCCTACAATGAGCAGTTCTTC.

The V gene is TRBV11-3, the J gene TRBJ2-3; 11 nucleotides match TRBD2. Trimming took 2 bases from V and 4 from J; bases not matched to a gene: 2. CDR1 and CDR2 from the germline V gene are SGHNT and YENEEA. There are 15 residues in the CDR3. Written as DNA, the CDR3 is TGTGCCAGCAGCTTAACTAGCGGGAGTTCAGATACGCAGTATTTT. The encoded protein is CASSLTSGSSDTQYF.

The CDR3 nucleotides are TGTGCCAGCAGTTTCGGACAGTACACAGATACGCAGTATTTT. It translates to CASSFGQYTDTQYF. J is TRBJ2-3 and V is TRBV6-6; D might be TRBD1 (6 bases). The germline V gene has CDR1 MNHNY and CDR2 SVGAGI (reference sequence). The length of the CDR3 is 14 residues. The ends were cut back, 4 bases at V and 2 bases at J, with 10 bases in the middle.

This clone was seen a few times. This chain joins TRBV19 and TRBJ2-6; D gene uncertain. Germline assignment: CDR1 LNHDA and CDR2 SQIVND (reference sequence). The CDR3 extends over 15 amino acids. Trimming left V 4 bases short and J 4 bases short, with 11 bases between. CDR3 DNA sequence: TGTGCCAGTAGTAATCCCTCGAGGGGGGCCAACGTCCTGACTTTC. Protein product: CASSNPSRGANVLTF.

The V and J genes are TRBV7-8 and TRBJ2-7, with TRBD1 matching over 7 bases. J lost 2 bases, V lost 7 bases, and 5 bases had no gene match. From germline, CDR1 is SGHVS and CDR2 FQNEAQ. The CDR3 covers 13 residues. Here the CDR3 reads CASTRGQPYEQYF. The CDR3 bases are TGTGCCAGCACCCGGGGACAGCCCTACGAGCAGTACTTC. The full variable domain, completed using reference TRBV7-8 and TRBJ2-7, is GAGVSQSPRYKVAKRGQDVALRCDPISGHVSLFWYQQALGQGPEFLTYFQNEAQLDKSGLPSDRFFAERPEGSVSTLKIQRTQQEDSAVYLCASTRGQPYEQYFGPGTRLTVT.

The chain is built from TRBV15 and TRBJ2-3, with D tentatively TRBD2 (5 bases). The CDR3 totals 17 residues. The ends were cut back, 0 bases at V and 2 bases at J, with 15 bases in the middle. Germline loops: CDR1 LNHNV, CDR2 YYDKDF (reference sequence). This CDR3 is CATSRDRASSFTDTQYF. The CDR3 region has the DNA TGTGCCACCAGCAGAGATAGGGCTAGCAGCTTCACAGATACGCAGTATTTT.

This clone occurred a few times. The genes are TRBV30 and TRBJ2-1; a weak D match, TRBD2 (5 bases). V was clipped by 3 bases and J by 0 bases, with 12 bases between them. The CDR3 is made up of 15 amino acids. The germline V gene has CDR1 GTSNPN and CDR2 SVGIG (reference sequence). The CDR3 is CAWRTTGSSYNEQFF. DNA for the CDR3: TGTGCCTGGAGGACGACTGGGAGCTCCTACAATGAGCAGTTCTTC.

The genes are TRBV7-8 and TRBJ2-5, with TRBD1 identical over 8 bases. V gave up 3 bases and J gave up 2 bases; unmatched junction bases: 5. Germline CDR1 reads SGHVS; CDR2 reads FQNEAQ. The length of the CDR3 is 15 residues. The CDR3 reads CASSFRDRTQETQYF. The DNA for the CDR3 is TGTGCCAGCAGCTTCCGGGACAGGACGCAAGAGACCCAGTACTTC.

The chain combines TRBV5-6 with TRBJ2-1; no definite D call. This CDR3 has 11 amino acids. Trimming took 4 bases from V and 4 from J, leaving 3 bases between them. Germline lookup yields CDR1 SGHDT and CDR2 YYEEEE. CDR3 sequence reads: CASSAYNEQFF. CDR3 bases: TGTGCCAGCAGCGCGTACAATGAGCAGTTCTTC.